These 18 T cell receptor beta chains were all obtained from the same sample, sequenced in a study of cytomegalovirus exposure and HLA in healthy donors. The PCR had 60 Vbeta and 13 Jbeta primers. Assay used: immunoSEQ multiplex PCR; TCRdb lists only in-frame clones, some missing. The data contain about 130,000 clones, less than 85% of them singletons. Source material: PBMCs. These receptor sequences come from a man aged 25-40 years in good health and CMV-seropositive.

The rearrangement links TRBV5-8 to TRBJ1-4; perhaps TRBD1 as D (6 bases). Trimming removed 2 bases from V and 11 bases from J, with 16 bases in between. There are 14 residues in the CDR3. Germline lookup yields CDR1 SGHTS and CDR2 YDEGEE. This chain's CDR3 is CASSFRDTRTKLFF. The CDR3 DNA reads TGTGCCAGCAGCTTCAGGGACACTAGGACGAAACTGTTTTTT. Supplemented by reference TRBV5-8 and TRBJ1-4, the full variable domain reads EAGVTQSPTHLIKTRGQQATLRCSPISGHTSVYWYQQALGLGLQFLLWYDEGEERNRGNFPPRFSGRQFPNYSSELNVNALELEDSALYLCASSFRDTRTKLFFGSGTQLSVL.

The chain links TRBV6-4 to TRBJ1-1, with unresolved D. Germline V gene sequence: CDR1 MRHNA, CDR2 SNTAGT. V was shortened by 2 bases and J by 1 base, with 8 bases between the two germline ends. The CDR3 length is 14 residues. The CDR3, as DNA: TGTGCCAGCAGTGACACCGACAAGAACACTGAAGCTTTCTTT. Protein: CASSDTDKNTEAFF.

The chain couples TRBV5-8 to TRBJ1-2; 12 bases line up with TRBD1. CDR3 length: 19 residues. Per germline, CDR1 SGHTS and CDR2 YDEGEE. The V gene end was trimmed by 3 bases and the J gene end by 3 bases; junction bases not matched to a gene: 15. CDR3 bases: TGTGCCAGCAGCTACACCCCGGGACAGGGGGCGCAGACCCACTATGGCTACACCTTC. It codes for CASSYTPGQGAQTHYGYTF.

The sample holds a few counts of this clone. The gene calls are TRBV6-1 and TRBJ2-2; 12 nucleotides match TRBD2. V lost 4 bases, J lost 6 bases, and 3 bases stayed unmatched. Germline V gene lookup returns CDR1 MNHNS and CDR2 SASEGT. The CDR3 is 15 residues long. CDR3: CASSVLAGGPGELFF. The DNA for the CDR3 is TGTGCCAGCAGTGTCCTAGCGGGGGGGCCCGGGGAGCTGTTTTTT.

V and J are TRBV19 and TRBJ1-2; 7 nucleotides match TRBD1. The germline V gene has CDR1 LNHDA and CDR2 SQIVND (reference sequence). CDR3 length equals 13 residues. J gave up 13 bases and V 7 bases, and 15 bases lay outside the gene matches. In DNA, the CDR3 is TGTGCCAGTAATACAGGGGACTCTAGGCTCAGCACCTTC. Amino acid sequence: CASNTGDSRLSTF.

Concerning this clone: One end of the junction varies from germline; a read error may be responsible. The V call is TRBV11-2, the J call TRBJ2-2, with a possible D match to TRBD1 (5 bases). The germline gives CDR1 SGHAT, CDR2 FQNNGV. The CDR3 extends over 15 amino acids. The CDR3 nucleotides are TGTGCCAGCAGCTTACTCCAGGGCTTCACCCGGGAGCTGTTTTTT. Its protein is CASSLLQGFTRELFF.

The CDR3 DNA is TGCGCCAGCAGTACAGATAGCAATCAGCCCCAGCATTTT. It is translated as CASSTDSNQPQHF. This chain joins TRBV5-1 and TRBJ1-5; D is uncertain. This CDR3 has 13 amino acids. Between the trimmed V and J ends, which lost 5 bases and 0 bases, there was a span of 6 bases. The germline V gene encodes CDR1 SGHRS and CDR2 YFSETQ.

V usage is TRBV10-1 and J usage is TRBJ2-2, with D perhaps matching TRBD2 (5 bases). The CDR3 loop spans 17 amino acids. With 2 bases removed from V and 0 bases from J, the gap between germline ends came to 13 bases. Germline V gives CDR1 WNHNN, CDR2 SYGVQD (reference sequence). The CDR3 region is CASSERFGEPNTGELFF. The CDR3 DNA follows: TGCGCCAGCAGTGAGAGGTTCGGGGAACCGAACACCGGGGAGCTGTTTTTT.

The V call is TRBV18, the J call TRBJ2-1; 8 bases are a match to TRBD2. The trim removed 3 bases at V and 10 bases at J, leaving 8 bases unmatched. The CDR3 loop spans 14 amino acids. Germline V lookup: CDR1 KGHSH, CDR2 LQKENI. This CDR3 is CASSPPSGGREQFF. Here the CDR3 DNA reads TGTGCCAGCTCACCTCCCAGCGGGGGCCGGGAGCAGTTCTTC.

The rearrangement links TRBV6-4 to TRBJ2-1; 11 positions agree with TRBD2. The V and J ends lost 0 bases and 6 bases, in that order; junction bases with no gene match: 1. Germline assignment: CDR1 MRHNA and CDR2 SNTAGT. This CDR3 is 15 amino acids long. The CDR3 reads CASSDSSGGANEQFF. In nucleotides, the CDR3 is TGTGCCAGCAGTGACTCTAGCGGGGGGGCCAATGAGCAGTTCTTC.

The V call is TRBV6-1, the J call TRBJ1-1; no clear D. CDR3 length equals 17 residues. V lost 4 bases and J 2 bases, leaving 20 bases between the germline ends. Germline-derived CDR1 and CDR2 are MNHNS and SASEGT. The CDR3 nucleotides are TGTGCCAGCAGTGGCCCCAGCACTGGCCGGGGTAACACTGAAGCTTTCTTT. It codes for CASSGPSTGRGNTEAFF.

The V and J genes are TRBV6-1 and TRBJ2-1; 10 bases align to TRBD1. The CDR3 has 15 residues. Per germline, CDR1 MNHNS and CDR2 SASEGT. The trim removed 6 bases at V and 10 bases at J, leaving 12 bases unmatched. CDR3 region: CASRRRDRGRIEQFF. CDR3 coding DNA: TGTGCCAGCAGAAGAAGGGACAGGGGAAGGATCGAGCAGTTCTTC.

CDR3: CASRTGTGAYNEQFF. CDR3 DNA: TGTGCCAGCCGAACCGGGACAGGGGCCTACAATGAGCAGTTCTTC. The V gene is TRBV2, the J gene TRBJ2-1; 10 nucleotides line up with TRBD1. This CDR3 has 15 amino acids. Germline V gene sequence: CDR1 SNHLY, CDR2 FYNNEI. Trimming cost V 8 bases and J 2 bases; bases outside gene matches: 6.

J is TRBJ1-1 and V is TRBV7-8; no reliable D call. The length of the CDR3 is 14 residues. The V gene's germline CDR1 is SGHVS and CDR2 FQNEAQ. V was shortened by 3 bases and J by 0 bases, with 8 bases between the two germline ends. The CDR3 DNA is TGTGCCAGCAGCTTTGGCAGAATGAACACTGAAGCTTTCTTT. Protein: CASSFGRMNTEAFF.

This clone is labeled as large. V gene TRBV6-1 combines with J gene TRBJ1-1; possibly TRBD1 for D (6 bases). V was cut by 4 bases and J by 1 base, with 16 bases left in between. The CDR3 totals 16 residues. Germline V gene lookup returns CDR1 MNHNS and CDR2 SASEGT. CDR3 nucleotide sequence: TGTGCCAGCAGTGGTAATCGACAGGCGGCGAACACTGAAGCTTTCTTT. Translation gives CASSGNRQAANTEAFF.

The gene calls are TRBV2 and TRBJ2-5; a possible D gene is TRBD2 (5 bases). The CDR3 runs 14 residues. Germline lookup yields CDR1 SNHLY and CDR2 FYNNEI. Trimming shortened V by 7 bases and J by 5 bases, and 17 bases separated the two germline ends. The CDR3 is CASNSLAGRETQYF. CDR3 DNA sequence: TGTGCCAGCAACTCCCTAGCTGGCCGGGAGACCCAGTACTTC.

V usage is TRBV2 and J usage is TRBJ2-5; 10 bases map to TRBD2. V trimming: 3 bases; J trimming: 7 bases; junction bases outside the gene matches: 8. This CDR3 is 15 amino acids long. Germline V gene sequence: CDR1 SNHLY, CDR2 FYNNEI. In nucleotides, the CDR3 is TGTGCCAGCAGTGATAATAGCGGGGGGCTTGGGACCCAGTACTTC. It encodes CASSDNSGGLGTQYF.

The V gene is TRBV6-5, the J gene TRBJ1-2, with no clear D. The germline CDR1 and CDR2 sequences are MNHEY and SVGAGI. CDR3 length equals 13 residues. With 6 bases removed from V and 8 bases from J, the gap between germline ends came to 16 bases. CDR3 in amino acids: CASSNTGRNGYTF. As DNA, the CDR3 is TGTGCCAGCAGCAATACGGGAAGGAACGGCTACACCTTC.